One sample yielded the 28 T cell receptor beta chains listed below, sequenced in a study of T cell responses to AZD1222 COVID-19 vaccine. Only in-frame clones appear in the TCRdb table, and some are missing; sequencing was by immunoSEQ multiplex PCR. This repertoire shows 140,000 to 150,000 clones, about nine tenths found once; its top ten account for roughly 2.9%. The sample here was peripheral blood, taken on day 0 of MenACWY control vaccination. Receptor source: an adult in good health.

The chain carries TRBV10-3 and TRBJ2-1; D may be TRBD2 (6 bases). The CDR3 runs 14 residues. V lost 3 bases and J lost 7, with 13 bases in between. CDR1 is ENHRY and CDR2 is SYGVKD in the germline V gene. CDR3 in DNA: TGTGCCATCAGTGAAGCGCGGGGCCTGAATGAGCAGTTCTTC. This sequence encodes CAISEARGLNEQFF.

This chain connects TRBV4-1 to TRBJ2-7; D might be TRBD1 (7 bases). The CDR3 has 15 residues. Between the trimmed V and J ends, which lost 5 bases and 1 base, there was a span of 15 bases. Germline values: CDR1 MGHRA, CDR2 YSYEKL. This CDR3 reads CASSLRDSGSYEQYF. The CDR3 region has the DNA TGCGCCAGCAGCTTGCGGGACAGCGGATCCTACGAGCAGTACTTC.

This rearrangement joins TRBV9 to TRBJ2-5; 9 nucleotides match TRBD1. The CDR3 length is 16 residues. Per germline, CDR1 SGDLS and CDR2 YYNGEE. With V trimmed by 4 bases and J by 3 bases, 10 bases remained unmatched. CDR3 residues: CASSFRPGTGKETQYF. In nucleotides, the CDR3 is TGTGCCAGCAGCTTCCGTCCCGGGACAGGGAAAGAGACCCAGTACTTC.

The V call is TRBV11-2, the J call TRBJ2-1; 8 bases align to TRBD2. V lost 5 bases, J lost 4 bases, and 7 bases stayed unmatched. CDR3 size: 15 residues. Germline loops: CDR1 SGHAT, CDR2 FQNNGV. The CDR3 reads CASSHPAGGYNEQFF. CDR3 sequence (DNA): TGTGCCAGCAGCCACCCGGCGGGAGGTTACAATGAGCAGTTCTTC.

The chain employs TRBV28 and TRBJ2-3, with D perhaps TRBD1 (6 bases). CDR1 is MDHEN and CDR2 is SYDVKM in the germline V gene. The V end was cut by 5 bases, the J end by 6 bases, with 18 bases between. The CDR3 loop spans 15 amino acids. Here the CDR3 reads CASSGDTAFVDTQYF. The CDR3 DNA reads TGTGCCAGCAGTGGGGACACTGCCTTTGTGGATACGCAGTATTTT.

This chain uses TRBV9 with TRBJ2-7, with D uncertain. Trimming took 10 bases from V and 7 from J, leaving 9 bases between them. Per germline, CDR1 SGDLS and CDR2 YYNGEE. The CDR3 consists of 9 residues. The CDR3 here is CACWEEQYF. CDR3 coding DNA: TGTGCCTGTTGGGAAGAGCAGTACTTC.

V usage is TRBV11-2 and J usage is TRBJ2-7; 7 bases agree with TRBD1. Germline CDR1 is SGHAT and CDR2 is FQNNGV. J gave up 6 bases and V 5 bases, and 10 bases lay outside the gene matches. This CDR3 contains 14 residues. In DNA form, the CDR3 reads TGTGCCAGCAGCGTCCCGGGACAGTGGGTCGAGCAGTACTTC. Its protein is CASSVPGQWVEQYF.

The CDR3 DNA sequence: TGTGCCAGCAGTTACGGCGGACAGCCCCAGCATTTT. Translation gives CASSYGGQPQHF. The V call is TRBV6-2 or TRBV6-3, the J call TRBJ1-5, with D unclear. The V end lost 2 bases, the J end lost 7 bases, and 6 bases lay between the germline ends. This CDR3 comprises 12 residues. The germline CDR1 and CDR2 sequences are MNHEY and SVGEGT.

The genes are TRBV6-1 and TRBJ1-5; D not resolved. Germline V gene lookup returns CDR1 MNHNS and CDR2 SASEGT. The CDR3 is 15 amino acids. V lost 3 bases and J 7 bases, leaving 16 bases between the germline ends. CDR3 amino acids: CASSDRGAGRQPQHF. CDR3 bases: TGTGCCAGCAGTGATCGAGGTGCGGGTCGACAGCCCCAGCATTTT.

This chain links TRBV27 with TRBJ2-7; 10 bases match TRBD1. J gave up 5 bases and V 7 bases, and 8 bases lay outside the gene matches. The germline V gene has CDR1 MNHEY and CDR2 SMNVEV (reference sequence). The CDR3 is 14 residues long. The CDR3 bases are TGTGCCAGCATCAGGACAGGGGGTTTCCACGAGCAGTACTTC. Amino acid sequence: CASIRTGGFHEQYF.

The chain is built from TRBV10-3 and TRBJ1-6; 7 bases map to TRBD1. The CDR3 spans 13 residues. The V gene end was trimmed by 8 bases and the J gene end by 6 bases; junction bases not matched to a gene: 4. Germline-derived CDR1 and CDR2 are ENHRY and SYGVKD. The CDR3 DNA follows: TGTGCCATCGGGACAGCAGTTAATTCACCCCTCCACTTT. It encodes CAIGTAVNSPLHF.

This sequence joins TRBV14 and TRBJ1-3; D is ambiguous. With 2 bases removed from V and 0 bases from J, the gap between germline ends came to 8 bases. The germline gives CDR1 SGHDN, CDR2 FVKESK. The length of the CDR3 is 15 residues. The CDR3 region has the DNA TGTGCCAGCAGCCAAAGGGCAGGCTCTGGAAACACCATATATTTT. It is translated as CASSQRAGSGNTIYF.

This clone came up a few times. The chain uses TRBV19 and TRBJ1-5; 10 bases match TRBD1. This CDR3 has 14 amino acids. The trim removed 6 bases at V and 5 bases at J, leaving 4 bases unmatched. Germline CDR1 reads LNHDA; CDR2 reads SQIVND (reference sequence). This chain's CDR3 is CASRGQGVYQPQHF. CDR3 bases: TGTGCCAGTAGAGGACAGGGGGTATATCAGCCCCAGCATTTT. Full variable domain (missing parts from reference TRBV19 and TRBJ1-5): DGGITQSPKYLFRKEGQNVTLSCEQNLNHDAMYWYRQDPGQGLRLIYYSQIVNDFQKGDIAEGYSVSREKKESFPLTVTSAQKNPTAFYLCASRGQGVYQPQHFGDGTRLSIL.

J is TRBJ2-1 and V is TRBV30, with 8 bases matching TRBD1. The V gene's germline CDR1 is GTSNPN and CDR2 SVGIG (reference sequence). The length of the CDR3 is 16 residues. The V gene end was trimmed by 2 bases and the J gene end by 4 bases; junction bases not matched to a gene: 10. CDR3: CAWSPLGQGGYNEQFF. DNA for the CDR3: TGTGCCTGGAGTCCCCTCGGACAGGGTGGATACAATGAGCAGTTCTTC.

This chain joins TRBV11-3 and TRBJ2-7; TRBD1 matches 11 bases. V shed 5 bases, J shed 5 bases, and the junction held 8 bases outside the gene matches. Per the germline V gene, CDR1 is SGHNT and CDR2 is YENEEA. The CDR3 extends over 15 amino acids. The CDR3 DNA reads TGTGCCAGCAGCCCGAACCCGGGACAGGGGGACGAGCAGTACTTC. Translated, it gives CASSPNPGQGDEQYF.

The chain joins TRBV11-1 to TRBJ2-1; 11 bases fit TRBD2. Germline-derived CDR1 and CDR2 are SGHAT and FQDESV (reference sequence). The CDR3 sequence is 17 residues long. The trim removed 0 bases at V and 6 bases at J, leaving 7 bases unmatched. The CDR3 region has the DNA TGTGCCAGCAGCTTAGCGAGGCTAGCGGGAGGAGGCAATGAGCAGTTCTTC. Protein sequence: CASSLARLAGGGNEQFF.

The chain has TRBV7-8 and TRBJ2-5; 10 nucleotides agree with TRBD1. J lost 2 bases, V lost 5 bases, and 8 bases had no gene match. The germline gives CDR1 SGHVS, CDR2 FQNEAQ. This CDR3 spans 16 amino acids. In DNA form, the CDR3 reads TGTGCCAGCAGCCCGTGGGACAGGGGTGGTCAAGAGACCCAGTACTTC. This gives the protein CASSPWDRGGQETQYF.

The chain joins TRBV3-1 (or the pseudogene TRBV3-2) to TRBJ2-7; D gene unclear. V lost 4 bases to trimming and J lost 7 bases, with 14 bases between them. Germline V lookup: CDR1 LGHDT, CDR2 YNNKEL (reference sequence). This CDR3 region has 13 residues. CDR3 sequence reads: CASSPQPALEQYF. CDR3 coding DNA: TGTGCCAGCAGCCCCCAGCCAGCCTTGGAGCAGTACTTC.

The V and J genes are TRBV27 and TRBJ2-1; 9 nucleotides line up with TRBD2. The germline V gene has CDR1 MNHEY and CDR2 SMNVEV (reference sequence). J was trimmed by 4 bases and V by 4 bases; bases with no gene match: 8. The CDR3 is 16 residues long. CDR3 sequence (DNA): TGTGCCAGCAGTTCGTCCCTAGCGGGGAGTTACAATGAGCAGTTCTTC. This codes for CASSSSLAGSYNEQFF.

The V call is TRBV5-1, the J call TRBJ2-5, with D tentatively TRBD1 or TRBD2 (5 bases each). The CDR3 has 14 amino acids. V was clipped by 3 bases and J by 0 bases, with 9 bases between them. Germline V gene sequence: CDR1 SGHRS, CDR2 YFSETQ. CDR3 loop: CASSSGTNQETQYF. Written as DNA, the CDR3 is TGCGCCAGCAGCTCCGGGACCAACCAAGAGACCCAGTACTTC. The variable domain in full, completed from reference TRBV5-1 and TRBJ2-5, reads KAGVTQTPRYLIKTRGQQVTLSCSPISGHRSVSWYQQTPGQGLQFLFEYFSETQRNKGNFPGRFSGRQFSNSRSEMNVSTLELGDSALYLCASSSGTNQETQYFGPGTRLLVL.

V is TRBV2 and J is TRBJ2-2; tentatively, D is TRBD2 (5 bases). Germline V CDR1 and CDR2: SNHLY, FYNNEI. The CDR3 covers 15 residues. Trimming left V 10 bases short and J 0 bases short, with 15 bases between. This CDR3 is CATAPDGTNTGELFF. Written as DNA, the CDR3 is TGTGCCACTGCCCCGGACGGGACGAACACCGGGGAGCTGTTTTTT.

This chain links TRBV5-5 with TRBJ1-5; D is ambiguous. The CDR3 runs 14 residues. Germline assignment: CDR1 SGHKS and CDR2 YYEKEE (reference sequence). Trimming stripped 0 bases from V and 4 bases from J, with 8 bases between. CDR3 region: CASSLAVGNQPQHF. The CDR3 DNA reads TGTGCCAGCAGCTTGGCCGTGGGAAATCAGCCCCAGCATTTT.

The chain employs TRBV3-1 (or the pseudogene TRBV3-2) and TRBJ2-7; D may be TRBD1 or TRBD2 (5 bases each). The V end lost 0 bases, the J end lost 5 bases, and 8 bases lay between the germline ends. In germline, CDR1 is LGHDT, CDR2 YNNKEL (reference sequence). The CDR3 sequence is 13 residues long. The CDR3 DNA sequence: TGTGCCAGCAGCCAAGACATGGGGGACGAGCAGTACTTC. Protein: CASSQDMGDEQYF.

V and J are TRBV23-1 and TRBJ1-6; D gene ambiguous. TRBV23-1 falls under the ORF class, with uncertain function. V was shortened by 4 bases and J by 9 bases, with 31 bases between the two germline ends. This CDR3 comprises 20 residues. The DNA of the CDR3 is TGCGCCAGCAGTCCACACCAAAATTTTTTTGTTTTAGGCTTCCCTTCACCCCTCCACTTT. Amino acids: CASSPHQNFFVLGFPSPLHF.

This clone was seen just once. The CDR3, as DNA: TGCGCCAGCAGCGAAAGGGGGCACTCCTACGAGCAGTACTTC. This codes for CASSERGHSYEQYF. The chain recombines TRBV5-1 with TRBJ2-7; 7 positions match TRBD1. CDR1 and CDR2 (germline): SGHRS, YFSETQ. The CDR3 loop spans 14 amino acids. V was clipped by 4 bases and J by 0 bases; unmatched bases: 4.

This sequence joins TRBV5-5 and TRBJ1-1; D gene uncertain. This CDR3 is built from 15 residues. Germline values: CDR1 SGHKS, CDR2 YYEKEE (reference sequence). The ends were cut back, 4 bases at V and 3 bases at J, with 16 bases in the middle. CDR3 region: CASSPTLLADTEAFF. The CDR3 DNA reads as TGTGCCAGCAGCCCGACCCTTTTAGCGGACACTGAAGCTTTCTTT. Full variable domain (outside the CDR3, taken from reference TRBV5-5 and TRBJ1-1): DAGVTQSPTHLIKTRGQQVTLRCSPISGHKSVSWYQQVLGQGPQFIFQYYEKEERGRGNFPDRFSARQFPNYSSELNVNALLLGDSALYLCASSPTLLADTEAFFGQGTRLTVV.

This clone was observed a few times. Other DNA sequences in the sample encode the same CDR3. This chain uses TRBV2 with TRBJ2-3; 8 positions match TRBD2. CDR3 size: 15 residues. V shed 6 bases, J shed 2 bases, and the junction held 7 bases outside the gene matches. Germline values: CDR1 SNHLY, CDR2 FYNNEI. CDR3 loop: CASRLTGGVTDTQYF. The DNA for the CDR3 is TGTGCCAGCAGACTTACCGGGGGGGTCACAGATACGCAGTATTTT.

The chain has TRBV6-1 and TRBJ1-6; no clear D. V was clipped by 1 base and J by 7 bases, with 8 bases between them. CDR3 length: 14 residues. CDR1 and CDR2 from the germline V gene are MNHNS and SASEGT. The CDR3 sequence is CASSEERENSPLHF. In DNA form, the CDR3 reads TGTGCCAGCAGTGAAGAAAGAGAGAATTCACCCCTCCACTTT.